The present TCR beta chain was sequenced within a study of cytomegalovirus exposure and HLA in healthy donors. Whole-study findings and limits: In vitro data verified a few CMV-associated chains as specific for CMV antigens.

Researchers ran the PCR with 60 Vbeta and 13 Jbeta primers. Assay: immunoSEQ multiplex PCR; the TCRdb copy retains only in-frame clones and omits some. The data hold about 230,000 clones, with around 80% observed a single time. This clone was found a few times. Antigen unknown. Whereas donors were nominally healthy upon sampling, unrecorded immune exposures were probable. The CDR3 sequence is 13 residues long. Germline lookup yields CDR1 MNHNS and CDR2 SASEGT. Between the trimmed V and J ends, which lost 0 bases and 6 bases, there was a span of 8 bases. The V and J genes are TRBV6-1 and TRBJ1-2; D gene unclear. The sample taken for sequencing was PBMCs. The TCR sequence derives from a boy aged 5-17 years in good health and CMV-seronegative. This chain's CDR3 is CASSEARQDGYTF. CDR3 in DNA: TGTGCCAGCAGTGAAGCGCGCCAGGATGGCTACACCTTC.